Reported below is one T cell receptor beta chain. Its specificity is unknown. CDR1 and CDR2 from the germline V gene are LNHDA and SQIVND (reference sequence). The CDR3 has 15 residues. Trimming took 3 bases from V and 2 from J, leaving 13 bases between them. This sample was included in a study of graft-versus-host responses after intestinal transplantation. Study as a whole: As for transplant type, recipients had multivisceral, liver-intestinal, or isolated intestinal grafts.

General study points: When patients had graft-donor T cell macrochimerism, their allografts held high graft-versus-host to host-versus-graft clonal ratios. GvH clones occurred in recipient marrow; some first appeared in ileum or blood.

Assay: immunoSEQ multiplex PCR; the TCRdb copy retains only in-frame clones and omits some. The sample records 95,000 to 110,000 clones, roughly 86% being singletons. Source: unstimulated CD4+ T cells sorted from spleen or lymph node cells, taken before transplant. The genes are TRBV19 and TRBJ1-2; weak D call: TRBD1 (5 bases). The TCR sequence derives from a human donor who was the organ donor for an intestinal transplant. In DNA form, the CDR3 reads TGTGCCAGTAGTATCATTCGGGGCCTGAACTATGGCTACACCTTC. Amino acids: CASSIIRGLNYGYTF.